Below are 6 T cell receptor beta chains sequenced from a single sample in a study of post-analysis software for immune sequencing data. Study-level results: There were several TRBV segments more frequent in patients than controls, and TRBV5-6, TRBV5-1 and TRBV20-1 were among them.

These receptors' targets are unknown. Unique-molecular-identifier-tagged TCR beta cDNA libraries were used. TCRdb called the PCR reads again in MiXCR, with one record for every CDR3 protein. The sample has approximately 770,000 distinct CDR3 sequences; about 45% are singletons. What was sequenced was blood. These receptors all come from a girl aged 10 to 17 with multiple sclerosis.

V and J are TRBV12-3 or TRBV12-4 and TRBJ2-7; D might be TRBD2 (5 bases). This CDR3 has 14 amino acids. Trimming pared 5 bases from V and 3 bases from J, leaving 14 bases between. The CDR3 nucleotides read TGTGCCAGCAGTCGACTACCCGGGAACTACGAGCAGTACTTC. This sequence encodes CASSRLPGNYEQYF.

On this clonotype: The junction departs from germline at one end; a sequencing error may be responsible. The gene calls are TRBV5-1 and TRBJ2-7; possibly TRBD2 for D (5 bases). The DNA matches TRBJ2-5 better at its end, which makes the J call doubtful. The CDR3 totals 14 residues. Germline V gene data show CDR1 as SGHRS and CDR2 as YFSETQ. CDR3 amino acids: CANSLSGNGETQYF. The CDR3 bases are TGCGCCAACAGCTTGTCGGGGAATGGGGAGACCCAGTACTTC.

The chain couples TRBV6-1 to TRBJ2-1; 12 bases agree with TRBD2. Unmatched junction bases numbered 12, after V lost 7 bases and J lost 8 bases. The V gene's germline CDR1 is MNHNS and CDR2 SASEGT. The CDR3 length is 16 residues. Here the CDR3 DNA reads TGTGCCAGCAACCCGCTAGCGGGAGGGCCTTCTGATGAGCAGTTCTTC. This encodes CASNPLAGGPSDEQFF.

The chain carries TRBV11-2 and TRBJ2-1, with 7 bases aligning to TRBD2. The CDR3 totals 21 residues. Germline V lookup: CDR1 SGHAT, CDR2 FQNNGV. V lost 2 bases and J lost 0; bases outside the gene matches: 19. The CDR3 is CASSLKTRRLAETRSYNEQFF. In DNA form, the CDR3 reads TGTGCCAGCAGCTTAAAAACGCGGCGGCTAGCGGAGACCCGCTCCTACAATGAGCAGTTCTTC.

In its sample, this clonotype was seen once. This chain uses TRBV11-2 with TRBJ2-7; 7 nucleotides agree with TRBD2. The CDR3 sequence is 13 residues long. J lost 7 bases, V lost 6 bases, and 9 bases had no gene match. CDR1 SGHAT and CDR2 FQNNGV come from the germline V gene. The CDR3 DNA reads as TGTGCCAGCAGGCGGACTAGGATAAATGAGCAGTACTTC. Translation gives CASRRTRINEQYF.

V usage is TRBV10-3 and J usage is TRBJ2-5; TRBD2 might be the D (6 bases). Trimming removed 6 bases from V and 4 bases from J, with 12 bases in between. Germline lookup yields CDR1 ENHRY and CDR2 SYGVKD. This CDR3 is built from 13 residues. In DNA, the CDR3 is TGTGCCATCAGCCCCGGGAGCGGAGAGACCCAGTACTTC. Its protein is CAISPGSGETQYF.